This TCR beta chain was captured in a study of shared clonotypes between healthy human individuals. Data came from immunoSEQ multiplex PCR; TCRdb stores just in-frame clones and leaves some out. The sample yields around 2,000,000 clones, 85% to 95% seen once. Terminally differentiated effector memory CD45RA+ cells were left out of the naive CD8 fraction, which was CD45RO-negative and positively selected for CCR7. The CDR3 runs to 15 residues. Losses at the gene ends were 3 bases for V and 5 bases for J; bases not matched to a gene: 11. Germline V gives CDR1 SGDLS, CDR2 YYNGEE. This clonotype originated in a man between 18 and 35 years old in good health. Sequencing was done on a sample of naive CD8+ T cells sorted from blood. This chain links TRBV9 with TRBJ2-7; 7 bases fit TRBD1. In nucleotides, the CDR3 is TGTGCCAGCAGCGCGGGGACAGCGTTCAGCCACGAGCAGTACTTC. It specifies CASSAGTAFSHEQYF.